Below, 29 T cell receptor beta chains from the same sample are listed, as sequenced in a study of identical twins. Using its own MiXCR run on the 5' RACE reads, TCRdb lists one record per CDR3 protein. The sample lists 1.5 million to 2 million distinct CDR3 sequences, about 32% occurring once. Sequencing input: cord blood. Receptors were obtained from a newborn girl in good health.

The CDR3 loop reads CASSVVGTSGDNEQFF. The DNA for the CDR3 is TGTGCCAGCAGCGTGGTGGGGACTAGCGGGGACAATGAGCAGTTCTTC. The chain recombines TRBV9 with TRBJ2-1; TRBD2 aligns across 13 bases. CDR1 and CDR2 from the germline V gene are SGDLS and YYNGEE. The CDR3 sequence is 16 residues long. V was clipped by 2 bases and J by 5 bases; unmatched bases: 4.

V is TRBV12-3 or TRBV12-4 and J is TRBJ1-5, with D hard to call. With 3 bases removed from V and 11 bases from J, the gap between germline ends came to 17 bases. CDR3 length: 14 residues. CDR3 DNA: TGTGCCAGCAGTTTTACCCTACGGGATCGTGCCCAGCATTTT. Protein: CASSFTLRDRAQHF.

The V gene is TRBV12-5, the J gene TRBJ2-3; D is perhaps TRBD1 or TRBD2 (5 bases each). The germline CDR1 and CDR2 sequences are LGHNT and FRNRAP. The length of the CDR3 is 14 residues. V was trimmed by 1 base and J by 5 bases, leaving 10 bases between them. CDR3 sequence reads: CASGLGGCGDTQYF. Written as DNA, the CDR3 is TGTGCTAGTGGTTTGGGGGGGTGTGGAGATACGCAGTATTTT.

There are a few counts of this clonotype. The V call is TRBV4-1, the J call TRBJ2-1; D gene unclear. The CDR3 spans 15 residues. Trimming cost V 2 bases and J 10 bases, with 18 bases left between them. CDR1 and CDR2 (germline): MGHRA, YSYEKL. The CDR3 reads CASSQRRDNIREQFF. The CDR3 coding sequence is TGCGCCAGCAGCCAAAGGCGAGACAATATAAGAGAGCAGTTCTTC.

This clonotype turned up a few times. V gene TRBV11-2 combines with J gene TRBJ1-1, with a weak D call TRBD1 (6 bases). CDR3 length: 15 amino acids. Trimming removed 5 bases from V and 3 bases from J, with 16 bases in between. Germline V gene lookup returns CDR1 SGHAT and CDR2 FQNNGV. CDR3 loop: CASSPLQGGYTEAFF. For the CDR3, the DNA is TGTGCCAGCAGCCCCCTACAGGGAGGCTACACTGAAGCTTTCTTT. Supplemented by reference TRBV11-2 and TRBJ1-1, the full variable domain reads EAGVAQSPRYKIIEKRQSVAFWCNPISGHATLYWYQQILGQGPKLLIQFQNNGVVDDSQLPKDRFSAERLKGVDSTLKIQPAKLEDSAVYLCASSPLQGGYTEAFFGQGTRLTVV.

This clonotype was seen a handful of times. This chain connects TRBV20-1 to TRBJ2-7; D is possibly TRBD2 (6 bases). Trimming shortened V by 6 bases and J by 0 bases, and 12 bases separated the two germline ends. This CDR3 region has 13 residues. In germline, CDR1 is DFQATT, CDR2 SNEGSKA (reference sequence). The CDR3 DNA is TGCAGTGCAAATACGGGGGACTCCTACGAGCAGTACTTC. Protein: CSANTGDSYEQYF.

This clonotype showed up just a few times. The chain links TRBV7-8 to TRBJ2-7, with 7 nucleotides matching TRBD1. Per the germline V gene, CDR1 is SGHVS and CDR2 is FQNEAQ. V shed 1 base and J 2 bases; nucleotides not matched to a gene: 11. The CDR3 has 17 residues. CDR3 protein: CASSLVGQGVGAYEQYF. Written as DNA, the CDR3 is TGTGCCAGCAGCTTAGTTGGTCAGGGGGTAGGAGCCTACGAGCAGTACTTC. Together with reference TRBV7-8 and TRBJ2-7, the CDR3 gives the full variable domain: GAGVSQSPRYKVAKRGQDVALRCDPISGHVSLFWYQQALGQGPEFLTYFQNEAQLDKSGLPSDRFFAERPEGSVSTLKIQRTQQEDSAVYLCASSLVGQGVGAYEQYFGPGTRLTVT.

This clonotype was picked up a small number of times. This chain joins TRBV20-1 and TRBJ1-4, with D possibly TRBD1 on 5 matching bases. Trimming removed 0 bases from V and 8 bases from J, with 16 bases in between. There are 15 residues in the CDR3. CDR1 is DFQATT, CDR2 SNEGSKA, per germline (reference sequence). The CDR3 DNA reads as TGCAGTGCTAGAGATCAGGGTCAGGTTGGAGAAAAACTGTTTTTT. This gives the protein CSARDQGQVGEKLFF.

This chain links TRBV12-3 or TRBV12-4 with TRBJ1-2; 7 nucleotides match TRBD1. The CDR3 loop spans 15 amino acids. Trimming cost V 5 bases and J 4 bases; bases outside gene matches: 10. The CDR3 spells CASSKEATGRYGYTF. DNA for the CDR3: TGTGCCAGCAGTAAAGAGGCGACAGGGCGCTATGGCTACACCTTC.

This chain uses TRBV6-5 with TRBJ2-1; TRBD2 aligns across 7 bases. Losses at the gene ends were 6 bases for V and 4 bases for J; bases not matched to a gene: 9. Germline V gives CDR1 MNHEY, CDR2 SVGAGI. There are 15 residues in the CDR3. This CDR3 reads CASSRTRAEYNEQFF. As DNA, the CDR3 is TGTGCCAGCAGCCGGACTAGGGCGGAATACAATGAGCAGTTCTTC.

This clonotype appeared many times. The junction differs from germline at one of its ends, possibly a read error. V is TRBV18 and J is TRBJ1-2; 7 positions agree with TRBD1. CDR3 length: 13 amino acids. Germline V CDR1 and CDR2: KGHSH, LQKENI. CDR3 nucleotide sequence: TGCGCCAGCAGCCCCTCAGGGGGCTATGGCTACACCTTC. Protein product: CASSPSGGYGYTF.

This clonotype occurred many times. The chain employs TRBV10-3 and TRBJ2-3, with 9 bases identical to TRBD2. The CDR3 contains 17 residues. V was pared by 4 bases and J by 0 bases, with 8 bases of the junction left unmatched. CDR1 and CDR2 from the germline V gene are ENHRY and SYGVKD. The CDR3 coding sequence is TGTGCCATCAGTGCCTCTCTAGCGGGGTATAGCACAGATACGCAGTATTTT. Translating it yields CAISASLAGYSTDTQYF.

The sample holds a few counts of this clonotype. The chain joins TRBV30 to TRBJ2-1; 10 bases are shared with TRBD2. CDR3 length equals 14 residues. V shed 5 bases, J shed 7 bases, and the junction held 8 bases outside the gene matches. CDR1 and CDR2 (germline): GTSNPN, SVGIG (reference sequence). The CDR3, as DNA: TGTGCCTGGTCCTCTAGCGGGGGAAGAAATGAGCAGTTCTTC. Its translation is CAWSSSGGRNEQFF.

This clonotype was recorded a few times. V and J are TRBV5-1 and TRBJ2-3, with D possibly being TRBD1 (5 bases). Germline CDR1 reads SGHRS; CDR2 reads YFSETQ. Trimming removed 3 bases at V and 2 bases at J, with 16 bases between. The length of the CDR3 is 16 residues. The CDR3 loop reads CASSWKQVPPTDTQYF. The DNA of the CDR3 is TGCGCCAGCAGCTGGAAACAGGTTCCCCCCACAGATACGCAGTATTTT.

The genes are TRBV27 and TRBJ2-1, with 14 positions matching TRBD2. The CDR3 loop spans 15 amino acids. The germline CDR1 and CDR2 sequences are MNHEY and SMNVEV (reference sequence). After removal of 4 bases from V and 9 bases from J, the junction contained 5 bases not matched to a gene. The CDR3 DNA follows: TGTGCCAGCAGTTACCGACTAGCGGGGGGGGGTGAGCAGTTCTTC. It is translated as CASSYRLAGGGEQFF.

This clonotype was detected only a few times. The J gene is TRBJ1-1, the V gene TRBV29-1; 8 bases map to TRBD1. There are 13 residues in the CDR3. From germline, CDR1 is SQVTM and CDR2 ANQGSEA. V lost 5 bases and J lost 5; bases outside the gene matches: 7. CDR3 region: CSVYGQGGTEAFF. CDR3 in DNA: TGCAGCGTTTACGGACAGGGAGGGACTGAAGCTTTCTTT.

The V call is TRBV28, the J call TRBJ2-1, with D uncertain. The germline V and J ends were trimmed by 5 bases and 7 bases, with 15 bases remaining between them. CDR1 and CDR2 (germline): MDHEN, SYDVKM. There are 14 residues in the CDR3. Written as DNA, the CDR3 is TGTGCCAGCAGTATACCGGGCCCCTGGAATGAGCAGTTCTTC. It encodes CASSIPGPWNEQFF.

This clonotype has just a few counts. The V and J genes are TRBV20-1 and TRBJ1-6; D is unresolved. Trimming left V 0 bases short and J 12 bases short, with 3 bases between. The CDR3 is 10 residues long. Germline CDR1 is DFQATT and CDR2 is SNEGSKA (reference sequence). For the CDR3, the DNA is TGCAGTGCTAGAGATGGACCCCTCCACTTT. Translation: CSARDGPLHF.

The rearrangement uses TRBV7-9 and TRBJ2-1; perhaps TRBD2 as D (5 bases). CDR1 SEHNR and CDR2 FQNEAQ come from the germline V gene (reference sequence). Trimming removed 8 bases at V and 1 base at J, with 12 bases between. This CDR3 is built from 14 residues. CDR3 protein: CASSRVWSYNEQFF. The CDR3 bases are TGTGCCAGCTCGAGGGTTTGGTCCTACAATGAGCAGTTCTTC.

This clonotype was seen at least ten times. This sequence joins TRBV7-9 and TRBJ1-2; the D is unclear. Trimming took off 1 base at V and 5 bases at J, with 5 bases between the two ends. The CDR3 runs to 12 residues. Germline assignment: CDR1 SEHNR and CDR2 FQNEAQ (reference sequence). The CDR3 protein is CASSLEQYGYTF. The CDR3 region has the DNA TGTGCCAGCAGCTTAGAACAATATGGCTACACCTTC.

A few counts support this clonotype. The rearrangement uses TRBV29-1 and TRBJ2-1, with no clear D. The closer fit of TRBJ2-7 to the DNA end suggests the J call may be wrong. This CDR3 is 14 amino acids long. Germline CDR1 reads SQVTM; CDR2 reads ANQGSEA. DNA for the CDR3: TGCAGCGTTCTCCCCCCTTGGACCTACAATGAGCAGTACTTC. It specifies CSVLPPWTYNEQYF.

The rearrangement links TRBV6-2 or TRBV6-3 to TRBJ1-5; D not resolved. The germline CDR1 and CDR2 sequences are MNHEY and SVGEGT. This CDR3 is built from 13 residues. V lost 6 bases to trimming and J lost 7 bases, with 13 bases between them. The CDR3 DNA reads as TGTGCCAGCAGCTCAGGTAATTGGCAGCCCCAGCATTTT. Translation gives CASSSGNWQPQHF.

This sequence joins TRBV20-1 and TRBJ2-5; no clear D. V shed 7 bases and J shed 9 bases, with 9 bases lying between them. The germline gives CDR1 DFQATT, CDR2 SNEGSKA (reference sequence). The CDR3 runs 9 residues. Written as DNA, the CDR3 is TGCAGTGTCCCGCTAGCCCAGTACTTC. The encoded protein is CSVPLAQYF.

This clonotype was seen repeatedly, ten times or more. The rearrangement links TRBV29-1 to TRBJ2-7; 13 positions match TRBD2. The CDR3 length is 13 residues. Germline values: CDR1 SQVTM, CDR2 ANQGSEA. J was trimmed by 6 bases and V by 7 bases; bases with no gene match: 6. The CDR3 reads CSGSGTSGTEQYF. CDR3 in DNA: TGCAGCGGCTCCGGGACTAGCGGGACCGAGCAGTACTTC.

DNA of the CDR3: TGCGCCAGCAGCTTGTCCTACAGGGGCGGCACAGATACGCAGTATTTT. Its translation: CASSLSYRGGTDTQYF. The V gene is TRBV5-1, the J gene TRBJ2-3; 7 nucleotides agree with TRBD1. Germline V gene sequence: CDR1 SGHRS, CDR2 YFSETQ. With V trimmed by 1 base and J by 1 base, 6 bases remained unmatched. CDR3 size: 16 residues.

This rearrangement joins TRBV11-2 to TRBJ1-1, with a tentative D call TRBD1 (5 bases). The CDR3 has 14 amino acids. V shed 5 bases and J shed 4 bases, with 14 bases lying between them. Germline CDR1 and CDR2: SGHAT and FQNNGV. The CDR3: CASSLRGRATEAFF. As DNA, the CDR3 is TGTGCCAGCAGCCTCAGAGGCAGGGCCACTGAAGCTTTCTTT.

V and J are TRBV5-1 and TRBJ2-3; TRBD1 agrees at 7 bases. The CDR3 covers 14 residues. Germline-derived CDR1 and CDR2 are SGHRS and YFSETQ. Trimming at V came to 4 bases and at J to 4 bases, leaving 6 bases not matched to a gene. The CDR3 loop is CASSTDRVPDTQYF. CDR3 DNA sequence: TGCGCCAGCAGCACCGACAGGGTTCCAGATACGCAGTATTTT.

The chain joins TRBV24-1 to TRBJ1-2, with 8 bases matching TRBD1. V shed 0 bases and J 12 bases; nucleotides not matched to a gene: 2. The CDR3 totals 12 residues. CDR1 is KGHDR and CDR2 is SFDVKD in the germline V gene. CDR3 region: CATSDLGQGHTF. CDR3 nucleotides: TGTGCCACCAGTGATTTGGGACAGGGCCACACCTTC.

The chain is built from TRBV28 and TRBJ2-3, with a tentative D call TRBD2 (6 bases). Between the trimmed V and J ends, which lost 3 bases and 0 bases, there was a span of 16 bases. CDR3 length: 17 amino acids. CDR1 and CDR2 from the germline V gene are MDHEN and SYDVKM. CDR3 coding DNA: TGTGCCAGCAGTTTCCGACCCGGGACTGCTAGCACAGATACGCAGTATTTT. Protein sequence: CASSFRPGTASTDTQYF.